The 24 T cell receptor beta chains below were found in one sample sequenced in a study of cytomegalovirus exposure and HLA in healthy donors. Amplification used 60 Vbeta primers and 13 Jbeta primers. Profiling relied on immunoSEQ multiplex PCR, and the TCRdb table lists in-frame clones only, not all of them. The data show approximately 160,000 clones, 68% seen once. The sequencing sample was made of PBMCs. All receptors derive from a man in his fifties in good health and CMV-seronegative.

The genes are TRBV6-1 and TRBJ1-1, with TRBD1 matching over 9 bases. The CDR3 covers 15 residues. Germline-derived CDR1 and CDR2 are MNHNS and SASEGT. After removal of 5 bases from V and 1 base from J, the junction contained 5 bases not matched to a gene. The CDR3 reads CASSPRQGGNTEAFF. The DNA for the CDR3 is TGTGCCAGCAGTCCTCGACAGGGGGGGAACACTGAAGCTTTCTTT.

This clone turned up a few times. The chain joins TRBV6-4 to TRBJ2-1; D gene ambiguous. The CDR3 loop spans 13 amino acids. Trimming removed 4 bases from V and 0 bases from J, with 4 bases in between. The germline V gene encodes CDR1 MRHNA and CDR2 SNTAGT. The CDR3 DNA is TGTGCCAGCAGTGCTAGCTCCTACAATGAGCAGTTCTTC. It encodes CASSASSYNEQFF.

This chain connects TRBV11-2 to TRBJ2-5, with a tentative D call TRBD2 (6 bases). This CDR3 contains 14 residues. Germline assignment: CDR1 SGHAT and CDR2 FQNNGV. Trimming removed 1 base from V and 2 bases from J, with 8 bases in between. The CDR3 nucleotides are TGTGCCAGCAGCTTAGCAGGGACTCAAGAGACCCAGTACTTC. This sequence encodes CASSLAGTQETQYF.

The table lists this clone with a few counts. The CDR3 sequence is CASSQLAGTQETQYF. The CDR3, as DNA: TGTGCCAGCAGCCAACTAGCGGGGACTCAAGAGACCCAGTACTTC. The V gene is TRBV6-4, the J gene TRBJ2-5, with 10 bases identical to TRBD2. Germline V gives CDR1 MRHNA, CDR2 SNTAGT. There are 15 residues in the CDR3. Trimming at V came to 6 bases and at J to 2 bases, leaving 6 bases not matched to a gene.

This clone was detected a few times. The rearrangement uses TRBV6-6 and TRBJ2-6; D is undetermined. Between the trimmed V and J ends, which lost 7 bases and 0 bases, there was a span of 7 bases. This CDR3 is 14 amino acids long. Germline V lookup: CDR1 MNHNY, CDR2 SVGAGI (reference sequence). The CDR3 region is CASNSGSGANVLTF. DNA of the CDR3: TGTGCCAGCAACTCCGGCTCTGGGGCCAACGTCCTGACTTTC.

The gene calls are TRBV2 and TRBJ1-1, with 9 bases lining up with TRBD1. CDR3 length: 19 amino acids. Trimming removed 3 bases from V and 0 bases from J; junction bases left unmatched: 14. Per the germline V gene, CDR1 is SNHLY and CDR2 is FYNNEI. The DNA of the CDR3 is TGTGCCAGCAGTGAGGGAACCGACAGGGGGTACCCTTTGAACACTGAAGCTTTCTTT. Amino acid sequence: CASSEGTDRGYPLNTEAFF.

A word on this clone: Being one base from a much bigger clone, this may be a read error. The J gene is TRBJ1-1, the V gene TRBV5-6; 8 bases are a match to TRBD1. Per the germline V gene, CDR1 is SGHDT and CDR2 is YYEEEE. The junction had 3 bases not matched to a gene; V was cut back by 4 bases and J by 4 bases. This CDR3 contains 13 residues. The CDR3 loop is CASSLTGGTEAFF. CDR3 DNA: TGTGCCAGCAGCCTCACAGGGGGCACTGAAGCTTTCTTT.

J is TRBJ1-5 and V is TRBV10-3; D is uncertain. The CDR3 is made up of 15 amino acids. The germline CDR1 and CDR2 sequences are ENHRY and SYGVKD. With 0 bases removed from V and 15 bases from J, the gap between germline ends came to 21 bases. The CDR3 sequence: CAISESNGVTYSRHF. The CDR3 DNA sequence: TGTGCCATCAGTGAGTCGAATGGAGTGACTTACTCTCGGCATTTT.

The chain has TRBV9 and TRBJ2-3; 8 nucleotides line up with TRBD2. Germline V lookup: CDR1 SGDLS, CDR2 YYNGEE. The CDR3 has 16 amino acids. V was clipped by 0 bases and J by 2 bases; unmatched bases: 5. The CDR3 loop reads CASSVGRGGITDTQYF. The CDR3 DNA is TGTGCCAGCAGCGTAGGACGGGGGGGCATCACAGATACGCAGTATTTT. Supplemented by reference TRBV9 and TRBJ2-3, the full variable domain reads DSGVTQTPKHLITATGQRVTLRCSPRSGDLSVYWYQQSLDQGLQFLIQYYNGEERAKGNILERFSAQQFPDLHSELNLSSLELGDSALYFCASSVGRGGITDTQYFGPGTRLTVL.

V is TRBV9 and J is TRBJ1-5; 9 bases match TRBD1. From germline, CDR1 is SGDLS and CDR2 YYNGEE. V shed 4 bases, J shed 3 bases, and the junction held 8 bases outside the gene matches. The CDR3 consists of 16 residues. DNA for the CDR3: TGTGCCAGCAGCAAAACGACAGGGGGGAACAATCAGCCCCAGCATTTT. Residues: CASSKTTGGNNQPQHF.

The V and J genes are TRBV2 and TRBJ2-7; a possible D gene is TRBD1 (5 bases). The CDR3 loop spans 14 amino acids. V was cut by 6 bases and J by 0 bases, with 12 bases left in between. Germline loops: CDR1 SNHLY, CDR2 FYNNEI. CDR3 loop: CASSRQYPSYEQYF. CDR3 nucleotide sequence: TGTGCCAGCAGCAGACAGTATCCCTCCTACGAGCAGTACTTC.

This clone turned up a few times. The rearrangement uses TRBV6-1 and TRBJ1-1, with no clear D. V dropped 3 bases and J dropped 7 bases, with 15 bases sitting between them. The CDR3 contains 14 residues. In germline, CDR1 is MNHNS, CDR2 SASEGT. DNA of the CDR3: TGTGCCAGCAGTGAGCAGAGGACTTCCCTTGAAGCTTTCTTT. Translation: CASSEQRTSLEAFF.

CDR3 loop: CASQPDRGVPYEQYF. In DNA form, the CDR3 reads TGTGCCAGCCAGCCGGACAGGGGTGTTCCCTACGAGCAGTACTTC. The rearrangement links TRBV2 to TRBJ2-7, with 9 positions matching TRBD1. V lost 8 bases, J lost 2 bases, and 10 bases stayed unmatched. This CDR3 region has 15 residues. Germline lookup yields CDR1 SNHLY and CDR2 FYNNEI.

This clone was seen only a few times. The V and J genes are TRBV4-3 and TRBJ1-1; 8 nucleotides line up with TRBD1. Germline loops: CDR1 LGHNA, CDR2 YSLEER. CDR3 size: 15 residues. The junction had 11 bases not matched to a gene; V was cut back by 7 bases and J by 4 bases. CDR3 nucleotides: TGCGCCAGCACATTCGAAGGACAGGGTTTCACTGAAGCTTTCTTT. It yields the protein CASTFEGQGFTEAFF.

The CDR3 DNA reads as TGTGCCAGCAGCTTCGACAGGAGCTCTGGAAACACCATATATTTT. Encoded protein: CASSFDRSSGNTIYF. This chain connects TRBV11-2 to TRBJ1-3, with D perhaps TRBD1 (6 bases). Trimming pared 3 bases from V and 0 bases from J, leaving 9 bases between. Germline assignment: CDR1 SGHAT and CDR2 FQNNGV. The CDR3 has 15 amino acids.

The chain combines TRBV6-6 with TRBJ1-2, with 7 bases that match TRBD1. The germline V gene encodes CDR1 MNHNY and CDR2 SVGAGI (reference sequence). The CDR3 totals 13 residues. The V gene end was trimmed by 10 bases and the J gene end by 7 bases; junction bases not matched to a gene: 12. This CDR3 reads CAILEGAVGGYTF. In DNA form, the CDR3 reads TGTGCCATCCTAGAGGGGGCAGTGGGTGGCTACACCTTC.

About this clone: An end of the junction does not agree with germline; a read error may underlie this. The chain couples TRBV7-7 to TRBJ2-2, with D perhaps matching TRBD1 (5 bases). The CDR3 has 17 amino acids. Germline V gene sequence: CDR1 SSHAT, CDR2 FNYEAQ (reference sequence). CDR3 nucleotides: TGTGCTAGCAGCTTATCCTCAGGGATCCCGAGGACCGGGGAGCTGTTTTTT. Translated, it gives CASSLSSGIPRTGELFF. Full variable domain (remainder filled in from reference TRBV7-7 and TRBJ2-2): GAGVSQSPRYKVTKRGQDVTLRCDPISSHATLYWYQQALGQGPEFLTYFNYEAQPDKSGLPSDRFSAERPEGSISTLTIQRTEQRDSAMYRCASSLSSGIPRTGELFFGEGSRLTVL.

The sample holds a few counts of this clone. V gene TRBV5-1 combines with J gene TRBJ2-1, with 7 bases matching TRBD2. Losses at the gene ends were 5 bases for V and 8 bases for J; bases not matched to a gene: 10. The CDR3 is made up of 14 amino acids. Germline-derived CDR1 and CDR2 are SGHRS and YFSETQ. For the CDR3, the DNA is TGCGCCAGCAGGAGGACTAGTAGGTTGGATGAGCAGTTCTTC. This translates into CASRRTSRLDEQFF.

The chain joins TRBV2 to TRBJ2-4; 8 nucleotides align to TRBD2. The CDR3 contains 17 residues. The germline V gene has CDR1 SNHLY and CDR2 FYNNEI. Trimming cost V 2 bases and J 1 base; bases outside gene matches: 7. CDR3 in amino acids: CASSESPGGAAKNIQYF. CDR3 DNA sequence: TGTGCCAGCAGTGAAAGCCCCGGGGGGGCGGCCAAAAACATTCAGTACTTC. The full variable domain, rest sourced from reference TRBV2 and TRBJ2-4, is EPEVTQTPSHQVTQMGQEVILRCVPISNHLYFYWYRQILGQKVEFLVSFYNNEISEKSEIFDDQFSVERPDGSNFTLKIRSTKLEDSAMYFCASSESPGGAAKNIQYFGAGTRLSVL.

This chain connects TRBV5-1 to TRBJ2-3; possible D gene TRBD1, 5 bases. Germline V gives CDR1 SGHRS, CDR2 YFSETQ. The CDR3 has 15 amino acids. The V and J ends lost 4 bases and 6 bases respectively, with 18 bases between them. In DNA form, the CDR3 reads TGCGCCAGCAGCCCCCCGGCAGGGCCCATCGATACGCAGTATTTT. Its translation: CASSPPAGPIDTQYF.

The genes are TRBV5-8 and TRBJ1-3, with D unresolved. The CDR3 covers 16 residues. Germline V lookup: CDR1 SGHTS, CDR2 YDEGEE. Trimming stripped 6 bases from V and 0 bases from J, with 16 bases between. The CDR3 bases are TGTGCCAGCACCCGTTTTACAGTGAGCTCTGGAAACACCATATATTTT. As protein: CASTRFTVSSGNTIYF. Combining the CDR3 with reference TRBV5-8 and TRBJ1-3 gives the whole variable domain EAGVTQSPTHLIKTRGQQATLRCSPISGHTSVYWYQQALGLGLQFLLWYDEGEERNRGNFPPRFSGRQFPNYSSELNVNALELEDSALYLCASTRFTVSSGNTIYFGEGSWLTVV.

The V call is TRBV11-2, the J call TRBJ2-3; 12 bases match TRBD2. V trimming: 4 bases; J trimming: 2 bases; junction bases outside the gene matches: 7. The CDR3 covers 17 residues. The germline CDR1 and CDR2 sequences are SGHAT and FQNNGV. The CDR3 loop reads CASSSLLAGGHTDTQYF. CDR3 DNA: TGTGCCAGCAGCTCCCTACTAGCGGGGGGCCACACAGATACGCAGTATTTT.

J is TRBJ1-4 and V is TRBV6-5, with 7 bases aligning to TRBD1. V trimming: 2 bases; J trimming: 8 bases; junction bases outside the gene matches: 5. The CDR3 extends over 14 amino acids. The germline V gene encodes CDR1 MNHEY and CDR2 SVGAGI. CDR3 in amino acids: CASSYRGQQEKLFF. The CDR3 DNA reads as TGTGCCAGCAGTTACAGGGGGCAGCAAGAAAAACTGTTTTTT.

This clone was picked up a small number of times. This sequence joins TRBV7-9 and TRBJ2-7; D is possibly TRBD1 (6 bases). Trimming took 5 bases from V and 3 from J, leaving 14 bases between them. The CDR3 totals 14 residues. Germline loops: CDR1 SEHNR, CDR2 FQNEAQ (reference sequence). The DNA for the CDR3 is TGTGCCAGCAGCCACAGGGTAAACCACTACGAGCAGTACTTC. Translated, it gives CASSHRVNHYEQYF.